The 29 T cell receptor beta chains below were found in one sample sequenced in a study of radiotherapy plus CTLA-4 blockade in lung cancer (dated 2018 in TCRdb). Library preparation was by the immunoSEQ multiplex PCR assay. Held by TCRdb, this immuneACCESS table contains in-frame sequences only and omits some clones. Under half of the omission traces to an unresolved V gene where checked; the cause of the rest is unknown. The sample data list roughly 55,000 clones, and approximately 65% of these were observed just once. Of the sample, around 8% falls within the top ten clones. The material was peripheral blood, obtained from a patient treated with radiotherapy plus ipilimumab. These receptors came from a human donor with non-small cell lung cancer whose response to radiotherapy plus ipilimumab could not be evaluated.

This chain joins TRBV6-1 and TRBJ2-3; 8 bases map to TRBD1. The CDR3 totals 14 residues. V trimming: 8 bases; J trimming: 4 bases; junction bases outside the gene matches: 8. In germline, CDR1 is MNHNS, CDR2 SASEGT. The CDR3 sequence: CASSRDRPSDTQYF. In DNA, the CDR3 is TGTGCCAGCTCCCGGGACAGGCCTTCAGATACGCAGTATTTT.

Only a few counts were recorded for this clone. J is TRBJ1-4 and V is TRBV19; 8 nucleotides align to TRBD1. The CDR3 runs 14 residues. The trim removed 5 bases at V and 8 bases at J, leaving 7 bases unmatched. Germline CDR1 LNHDA, CDR2 SQIVND (reference sequence). The CDR3 bases are TGTGCCAGTAGTCAGACAGGGGTGGGAGAAAAACTGTTTTTT. Translation: CASSQTGVGEKLFF. The full variable domain, completed using reference TRBV19 and TRBJ1-4, is DGGITQSPKYLFRKEGQNVTLSCEQNLNHDAMYWYRQDPGQGLRLIYYSQIVNDFQKGDIAEGYSVSREKKESFPLTVTSAQKNPTAFYLCASSQTGVGEKLFFGSGTQLSVL.

This chain connects TRBV18 to TRBJ2-1; 7 bases are a match to TRBD1. The CDR3 runs 16 residues. J was trimmed by 5 bases and V by 4 bases; bases with no gene match: 11. Germline CDR1 KGHSH, CDR2 LQKENI. The CDR3 spells CASSHARTGGHNEQFF. CDR3 nucleotide sequence: TGTGCCAGCTCACACGCCCGGACAGGTGGCCACAATGAGCAGTTCTTC.

V usage is TRBV9 and J usage is TRBJ2-5, with D perhaps matching TRBD1 (5 bases). The CDR3 is made up of 14 amino acids. Germline-derived CDR1 and CDR2 are SGDLS and YYNGEE. With 2 bases removed from V and 5 bases from J, the gap between germline ends came to 13 bases. CDR3 residues: CASSVWGAGETQYF. CDR3 nucleotides: TGTGCCAGCAGCGTGTGGGGCGCTGGGGAGACCCAGTACTTC. The variable domain in full, with the rest retrieved from reference TRBV9 and TRBJ2-5, is DSGVTQTPKHLITATGQRVTLRCSPRSGDLSVYWYQQSLDQGLQFLIQYYNGEERAKGNILERFSAQQFPDLHSELNLSSLELGDSALYFCASSVWGAGETQYFGPGTRLLVL.

J is TRBJ2-2 and V is TRBV9; D is ambiguous. The CDR3 runs 12 residues. V lost 2 bases, J lost 6 bases, and 5 bases lay in between. The V gene's germline CDR1 is SGDLS and CDR2 YYNGEE. In nucleotides, the CDR3 is TGTGCCAGCAGCGTCTTCGCCGGGGAGCTGTTTTTT. As protein: CASSVFAGELFF.

This clone was seen once. This rearrangement joins TRBV5-1 to TRBJ1-1; D ambiguous. This CDR3 has 13 amino acids. CDR1 and CDR2 (germline): SGHRS, YFSETQ. V was trimmed by 4 bases and J by 5 bases, leaving 12 bases between them. The CDR3 loop reads CASSAGRGTEAFF. The CDR3 DNA is TGCGCCAGCAGCGCTGGTAGAGGGACTGAAGCTTTCTTT.

This clone is medium-sized. V is TRBV19 and J is TRBJ1-6, with D possibly TRBD1 on 6 matching bases. Germline values: CDR1 LNHDA, CDR2 SQIVND (reference sequence). V was pared by 6 bases and J by 7 bases, with 13 bases between. The length of the CDR3 is 14 residues. The CDR3 DNA reads as TGTGCCAGTAGGTGGGACACCGGGAATTCACCCCTCCACTTT. Translation: CASRWDTGNSPLHF.

The rearrangement links TRBV20-1 to TRBJ2-4; 7 bases line up with TRBD1. Germline V gene lookup returns CDR1 DFQATT and CDR2 SNEGSKA (reference sequence). The CDR3 consists of 11 residues. V shed 5 bases and J 11 bases; nucleotides not matched to a gene: 6. CDR3 DNA sequence: TGCAGTGCTCCAAGACAGGGTGTTCAGTACTTC. It encodes CSAPRQGVQYF.

Only one count was recorded for this clone. V gene TRBV19 combines with J gene TRBJ1-1; D is uncertain. Trimming pared 4 bases from V and 1 base from J, leaving 16 bases between. The CDR3 sequence is 16 residues long. Germline loops: CDR1 LNHDA, CDR2 SQIVND (reference sequence). This CDR3 reads CASSTPRSKANTEAFF. DNA for the CDR3: TGTGCCAGTAGTACTCCCCGCTCAAAAGCGAACACTGAAGCTTTCTTT.

This clone was counted only a few times. This sequence joins TRBV7-2 and TRBJ2-3; possibly TRBD2 for D (6 bases). The CDR3 is made up of 15 amino acids. V was shortened by 1 base and J by 5 bases, with 13 bases between the two germline ends. Germline lookup yields CDR1 SGHTA and CDR2 FQGNSA. The CDR3 reads CASSLVGGVEDTQYF. The CDR3 nucleotides are TGTGCCAGCAGCTTAGTCGGAGGGGTTGAAGATACGCAGTATTTT. The full variable domain, its missing parts supplied by reference TRBV7-2 and TRBJ2-3, is GAGVSQSPSNKVTEKGKDVELRCDPISGHTALYWYRQSLGQGLEFLIYFQGNSAPDKSGLPSDRFSAERTGGSVSTLTIQRTQQEDSAVYLCASSLVGGVEDTQYFGPGTRLTVL.

This clone occurred a few times. The chain couples TRBV19 to TRBJ2-3; D is possibly TRBD1 (6 bases). This CDR3 is 15 amino acids long. Deletions cut 3 bases from V and 3 bases from J, with 13 bases between. Germline loops: CDR1 LNHDA, CDR2 SQIVND (reference sequence). The CDR3 region is CASSMGAYETDTQYF. As DNA, the CDR3 is TGTGCCAGTAGTATGGGGGCATACGAGACAGATACGCAGTATTTT.

As for this clone: The germline gene is not matched at one end of the junction; a read error may be the cause. This rearrangement joins TRBV5-1 to TRBJ1-4; 7 nucleotides line up with TRBD1. Germline CDR1 is SGHRS and CDR2 is YFSETQ. The CDR3 extends over 15 amino acids. CDR3 loop: CASNLLGGGNEKLFF. CDR3 coding DNA: TGCGCCAGCAACTTGCTAGGGGGCGGGAATGAAAAACTGTTTTTT.

The chain links TRBV19 to TRBJ2-7, with 9 nucleotides matching TRBD1. The CDR3 sequence is 13 residues long. After removal of 4 bases from V and 6 bases from J, the junction contained 4 bases not matched to a gene. Germline assignment: CDR1 LNHDA and CDR2 SQIVND (reference sequence). The CDR3 bases are TGTGCCAGTAGTAATCCGGACAGGGGCGAGCAGTACTTC. It translates to CASSNPDRGEQYF.

The rearrangement links TRBV4-1 to TRBJ2-5; tentative D call: TRBD2 (6 bases). In germline, CDR1 is MGHRA, CDR2 YSYEKL. This CDR3 region has 16 residues. V was shortened by 6 bases and J by 5 bases, with 22 bases between the two germline ends. The CDR3 nucleotides are TGCGCCAGCAGTCGTGGGCGGGGAAGGGCGGGGGAGACCCAGTACTTC. Amino acids: CASSRGRGRAGETQYF.

This chain joins TRBV19 and TRBJ1-1; 7 bases are a match to TRBD1. V shed 2 bases, J shed 0 bases, and the junction held 12 bases outside the gene matches. CDR3 size: 18 residues. CDR1 LNHDA and CDR2 SQIVND come from the germline V gene (reference sequence). The DNA for the CDR3 is TGTGCCAGTAGTATAAGGGGGAACAGGGGTGGCATGAACACTGAAGCTTTCTTT. The encoded protein is CASSIRGNRGGMNTEAFF. Together with reference TRBV19 and TRBJ1-1, the CDR3 gives the full variable domain: DGGITQSPKYLFRKEGQNVTLSCEQNLNHDAMYWYRQDPGQGLRLIYYSQIVNDFQKGDIAEGYSVSREKKESFPLTVTSAQKNPTAFYLCASSIRGNRGGMNTEAFFGQGTRLTVV.

V usage is TRBV19 and J usage is TRBJ1-1; D gene unclear. Germline V lookup: CDR1 LNHDA, CDR2 SQIVND (reference sequence). The V end was cut by 2 bases, the J end by 0 bases, with 7 bases between. CDR3 length: 14 amino acids. In DNA, the CDR3 is TGTGCCAGTAGTATAAGTAGTATGAACACTGAAGCTTTCTTT. The encoded protein is CASSISSMNTEAFF. The full variable domain, completed using reference TRBV19 and TRBJ1-1, is DGGITQSPKYLFRKEGQNVTLSCEQNLNHDAMYWYRQDPGQGLRLIYYSQIVNDFQKGDIAEGYSVSREKKESFPLTVTSAQKNPTAFYLCASSISSMNTEAFFGQGTRLTVV.

J is TRBJ1-5 and V is TRBV27; possibly TRBD1 for D (6 bases). The CDR3 covers 16 residues. Trimming pared 3 bases from V and 0 bases from J, leaving 12 bases between. Germline CDR1 reads MNHEY; CDR2 reads SMNVEV (reference sequence). CDR3 DNA sequence: TGTGCCAGCAGTTTGCAGGGGTACGATAGCAATCAGCCCCAGCATTTT. Translated, it gives CASSLQGYDSNQPQHF.

The rearrangement uses TRBV9 and TRBJ2-3; 9 positions match TRBD1. With 1 base clipped from V and 4 bases from J, the junction kept 13 bases outside the gene matches. The CDR3 consists of 18 residues. Germline V gene data show CDR1 as SGDLS and CDR2 as YYNGEE. DNA for the CDR3: TGTGCCAGCAGCGTAAGTGGGGGGGGGACAGGGATGCCAGATACGCAGTATTTT. Protein sequence: CASSVSGGGTGMPDTQYF. Full variable domain (missing parts from reference TRBV9 and TRBJ2-3): DSGVTQTPKHLITATGQRVTLRCSPRSGDLSVYWYQQSLDQGLQFLIQYYNGEERAKGNILERFSAQQFPDLHSELNLSSLELGDSALYFCASSVSGGGTGMPDTQYFGPGTRLTVL.

This rearrangement joins TRBV5-4 to TRBJ2-7, with 9 nucleotides matching TRBD1. V lost 5 bases to trimming and J lost 6 bases; unmatched junction nucleotides: 9. CDR1 is SGHNT, CDR2 YYREEE, per germline (reference sequence). The CDR3 runs to 14 residues. DNA of the CDR3: TGTGCCAGCAGGCATGGGACAGGGACTGGCGAGCAGTACTTC. Translation gives CASRHGTGTGEQYF.

The genes are TRBV19 and TRBJ2-3; no firm D call. The germline V gene has CDR1 LNHDA and CDR2 SQIVND (reference sequence). The CDR3 is 13 amino acids. V lost 11 bases and J 2 bases, leaving 14 bases between the germline ends. CDR3 amino acids: CASRPLSTDTQYF. The CDR3 region has the DNA TGTGCCTCGAGGCCCCTCTCCACAGATACGCAGTATTTT. Filled out from reference TRBV19 and TRBJ2-3, the complete variable domain reads DGGITQSPKYLFRKEGQNVTLSCEQNLNHDAMYWYRQDPGQGLRLIYYSQIVNDFQKGDIAEGYSVSREKKESFPLTVTSAQKNPTAFYLCASRPLSTDTQYFGPGTRLTVL.

The CDR3 coding sequence is TGTGCCAGCAGCTTCCGACAGGGTGACGAAAAACTGTTTTTT. Protein: CASSFRQGDEKLFF. This chain uses TRBV11-2 with TRBJ1-4; 7 nucleotides agree with TRBD1. Germline V gene data show CDR1 as SGHAT and CDR2 as FQNNGV. V gave up 3 bases and J gave up 8 bases; unmatched junction bases: 6. CDR3 length: 14 amino acids.

This clone was detected only once. The chain joins TRBV7-2 to TRBJ2-3; 12 nucleotides agree with TRBD2. Losses at the gene ends were 5 bases for V and 4 bases for J; bases not matched to a gene: 1. CDR3 length: 14 residues. The germline V gene encodes CDR1 SGHTA and CDR2 FQGNSA. The CDR3 spells CASSPSGGADTQYF. In DNA form, the CDR3 reads TGTGCCAGCAGCCCTAGCGGGGGGGCAGATACGCAGTATTTT.

The chain links TRBV9 to TRBJ2-2, with TRBD1 as a possible D gene (6 bases). In germline, CDR1 is SGDLS, CDR2 YYNGEE. This CDR3 contains 14 residues. V gave up 4 bases and J gave up 5 bases, with 12 bases separating them. CDR3 sequence: CASSFLQGTGELFF. CDR3 nucleotide sequence: TGTGCCAGCAGCTTCCTACAGGGAACCGGGGAGCTGTTTTTT. Complete variable domain (other parts from reference TRBV9 and TRBJ2-2): DSGVTQTPKHLITATGQRVTLRCSPRSGDLSVYWYQQSLDQGLQFLIQYYNGEERAKGNILERFSAQQFPDLHSELNLSSLELGDSALYFCASSFLQGTGELFFGEGSRLTVL.

The DNA of the CDR3 is TGCGCCAGCAGCTTTGGCCGCACAGATACGCAGTATTTT. Translation: CASSFGRTDTQYF. The genes are TRBV5-1 and TRBJ2-3; D unclear. There are 13 residues in the CDR3. The V gene lost 2 bases and the J gene lost 1 base, with 5 bases spanning the gap. Germline CDR1 reads SGHRS; CDR2 reads YFSETQ.

This clone showed up just once. The rearrangement uses TRBV2 and TRBJ2-3, with a possible D match to TRBD1 (5 bases). The CDR3 extends over 15 amino acids. Germline loops: CDR1 SNHLY, CDR2 FYNNEI. The germline V and J ends were trimmed by 3 bases and 0 bases, with 10 bases remaining between them. This chain's CDR3 is CASSDRVPSTDTQYF. CDR3 DNA: TGTGCCAGCAGTGACAGGGTACCTAGCACAGATACGCAGTATTTT.

This clone was seen only a few times. The chain recombines TRBV19 with TRBJ1-1; D ambiguous. The CDR3 has 15 residues. CDR1 is LNHDA and CDR2 is SQIVND in the germline V gene (reference sequence). V was clipped by 4 bases and J by 5 bases, with 17 bases between them. Here the CDR3 reads CASSNLPEVGTEAFF. The CDR3 region has the DNA TGTGCCAGTAGTAACCTTCCCGAGGTTGGGACTGAAGCTTTCTTT.

The rearrangement uses TRBV21-1 and TRBJ2-7; the DNA was not used to check the table's D call, TRBD2. TRBV21-1 is a pseudogene segment. CDR3 length equals 16 residues. For the CDR3, the DNA is TGTGCCAGCAGCACCATGAAGCGGGGGGGATCATACGAGCAGTACTTC. It is translated as CASSTMKRGGSYEQYF.

The chain combines TRBV6-6 with TRBJ2-7, with TRBD2 as a possible D gene (6 bases). CDR1 and CDR2 from the germline V gene are MNHNY and SVGAGI (reference sequence). Trimming shortened V by 0 bases and J by 4 bases, and 10 bases separated the two germline ends. This CDR3 has 14 amino acids. The CDR3 here is CASSYSGGEYEQYF. In DNA form, the CDR3 reads TGTGCCAGCAGTTACTCGGGCGGGGAGTACGAGCAGTACTTC.

This chain connects TRBV5-1 to TRBJ2-1; 8 bases align to TRBD2. Germline CDR1 SGHRS, CDR2 YFSETQ. The CDR3 length is 13 residues. Trimming at V came to 6 bases and at J to 5 bases, leaving 4 bases not matched to a gene. CDR3 amino acids: CASKSGGDNEQFF. The CDR3 DNA reads as TGCGCCAGCAAATCGGGAGGGGACAATGAGCAGTTCTTC.